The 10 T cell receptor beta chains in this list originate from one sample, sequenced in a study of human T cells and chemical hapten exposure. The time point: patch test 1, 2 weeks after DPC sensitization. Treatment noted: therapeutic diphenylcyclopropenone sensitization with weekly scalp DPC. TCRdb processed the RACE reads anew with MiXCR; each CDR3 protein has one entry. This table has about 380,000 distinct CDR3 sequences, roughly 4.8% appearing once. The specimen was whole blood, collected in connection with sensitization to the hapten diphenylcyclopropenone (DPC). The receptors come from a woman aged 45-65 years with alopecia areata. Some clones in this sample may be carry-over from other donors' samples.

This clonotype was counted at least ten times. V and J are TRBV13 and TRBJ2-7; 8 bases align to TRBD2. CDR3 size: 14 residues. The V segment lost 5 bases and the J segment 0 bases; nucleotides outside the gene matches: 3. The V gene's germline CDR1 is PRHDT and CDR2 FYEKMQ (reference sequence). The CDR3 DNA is TGTGCCAGCAGCCTGCGGGGGGTCTCCTACGAGCAGTACTTC. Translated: CASSLRGVSYEQYF.

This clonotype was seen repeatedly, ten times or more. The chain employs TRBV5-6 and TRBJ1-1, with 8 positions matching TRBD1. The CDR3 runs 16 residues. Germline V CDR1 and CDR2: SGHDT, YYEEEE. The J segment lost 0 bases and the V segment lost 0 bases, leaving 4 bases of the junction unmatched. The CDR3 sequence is CASSLADRVLNTEAFF. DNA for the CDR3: TGTGCCAGCAGCTTGGCGGACAGGGTGCTGAACACTGAAGCTTTCTTT.

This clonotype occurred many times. The CDR3 reads CASSFWGNTEAFF. Here the CDR3 DNA reads TGTGCCAGCAGCTTTTGGGGGAACACTGAAGCTTTCTTT. The rearrangement uses TRBV5-5 and TRBJ1-1; D is ambiguous. The CDR3 has 13 residues. Germline V gives CDR1 SGHKS, CDR2 YYEKEE (reference sequence). The ends were cut back, 2 bases at V and 1 base at J, with 6 bases in the middle.

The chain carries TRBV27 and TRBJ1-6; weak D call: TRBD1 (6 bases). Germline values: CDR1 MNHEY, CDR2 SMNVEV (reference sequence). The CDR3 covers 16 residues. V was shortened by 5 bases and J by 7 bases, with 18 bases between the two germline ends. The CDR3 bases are TGTGCCAGCAGTCCCTCCGGGACACAGCCCAATTCACCCCTCCACTTT. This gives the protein CASSPSGTQPNSPLHF.

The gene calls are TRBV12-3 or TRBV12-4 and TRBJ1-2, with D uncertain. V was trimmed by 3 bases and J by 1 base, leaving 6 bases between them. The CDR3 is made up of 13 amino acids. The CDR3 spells CASSLRDNYGYTF. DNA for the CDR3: TGTGCCAGCAGTTTGCGGGATAACTATGGCTACACCTTC.

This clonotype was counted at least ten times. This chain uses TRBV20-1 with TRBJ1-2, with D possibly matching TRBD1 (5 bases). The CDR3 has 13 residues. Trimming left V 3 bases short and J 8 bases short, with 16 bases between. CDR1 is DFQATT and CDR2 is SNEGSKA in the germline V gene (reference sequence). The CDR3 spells CSASEDSFDGYTF. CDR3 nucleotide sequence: TGCAGTGCTAGTGAAGACAGTTTTGACGGCTACACCTTC.

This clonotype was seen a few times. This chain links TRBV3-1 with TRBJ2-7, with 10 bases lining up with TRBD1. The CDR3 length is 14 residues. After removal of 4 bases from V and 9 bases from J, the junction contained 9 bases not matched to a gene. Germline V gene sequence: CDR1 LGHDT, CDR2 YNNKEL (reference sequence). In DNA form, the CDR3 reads TGTGCCAGCAGCCTAACGGGACAGGGGCAGAGGCAGTACTTC. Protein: CASSLTGQGQRQYF.

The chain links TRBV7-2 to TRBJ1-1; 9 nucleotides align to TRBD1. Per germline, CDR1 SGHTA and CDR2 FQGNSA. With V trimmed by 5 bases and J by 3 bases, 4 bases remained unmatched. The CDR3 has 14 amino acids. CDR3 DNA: TGTGCCAGCAGCATAGACAGGGGGTACACTGAAGCTTTCTTT. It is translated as CASSIDRGYTEAFF.

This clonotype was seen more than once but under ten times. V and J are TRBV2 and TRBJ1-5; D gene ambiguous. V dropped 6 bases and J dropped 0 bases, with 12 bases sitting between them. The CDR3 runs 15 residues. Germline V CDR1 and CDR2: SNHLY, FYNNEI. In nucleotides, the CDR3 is TGTGCCAGCAGGGGCATGGGTTATAGCAATCAGCCCCAGCATTTT. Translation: CASRGMGYSNQPQHF.

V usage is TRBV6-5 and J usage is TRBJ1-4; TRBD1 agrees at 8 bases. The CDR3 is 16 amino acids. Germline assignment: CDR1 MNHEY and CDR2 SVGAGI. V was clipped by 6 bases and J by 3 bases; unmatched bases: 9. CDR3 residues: CASRSSGTGPNEKLFF. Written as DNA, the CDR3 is TGTGCCAGCAGATCCTCGGGGACAGGCCCTAATGAAAAACTGTTTTTT.